Below, 15 T cell receptor beta chains from the same sample are listed, as sequenced in a study of blood T cell repertoires in COVID-19. Method: immunoSEQ multiplex PCR; TCRdb's copy keeps in-frame clones and lacks some. The table lists some 160,000 clones, about 80% of them singletons. The material sequenced was PBMCs or T cells enriched from blood (not recorded which). These receptors all stem from a woman aged 60-75 years who had recovered from COVID-19.

This clone was observed a single time. V gene TRBV20-1 combines with J gene TRBJ2-1, with a weak D call TRBD2 (6 bases). Germline loops: CDR1 DFQATT, CDR2 SNEGSKA (reference sequence). Trimming shortened V by 3 bases and J by 1 base, and 13 bases separated the two germline ends. CDR3 length equals 15 residues. The CDR3 is CSASERALSYNEQFF. DNA for the CDR3: TGCAGTGCTAGTGAGCGGGCGCTATCCTACAATGAGCAGTTCTTC.

The genes are TRBV14 and TRBJ1-2; 7 bases fit TRBD1. This CDR3 has 15 amino acids. The germline CDR1 and CDR2 sequences are SGHDN and FVKESK. V lost 4 bases, J lost 4 bases, and 9 bases stayed unmatched. Here the CDR3 DNA reads TGTGCCAGCAGCCCTCCTGGGTACAGGGGCTATGGCTACACCTTC. Amino acid sequence: CASSPPGYRGYGYTF.

The rearrangement joins TRBV6-5 to TRBJ1-1, with 7 bases fitting TRBD1. Germline V lookup: CDR1 MNHEY, CDR2 SVGAGI. The CDR3 has 14 amino acids. The ends lost 5 bases at V and 3 bases at J; junction bases unmatched: 6. The CDR3 coding sequence is TGTGCCAGCAGTCGGACAGGCTTGGACACTGAAGCTTTCTTT. This codes for CASSRTGLDTEAFF.

This chain joins TRBV7-2 and TRBJ1-2, with a weak D call TRBD1 (5 bases). The V end lost 5 bases, the J end lost 4 bases, and 14 bases lay between the germline ends. Germline CDR1 and CDR2: SGHTA and FQGNSA. The CDR3 spans 14 residues. As DNA, the CDR3 is TGTGCCAGCAGCGCGGAGGGGTTCAGCTATGGCTACACCTTC. It translates to CASSAEGFSYGYTF.

This clone has just one count. V and J are TRBV6-5 and TRBJ1-2, with D possibly matching TRBD1 (5 bases). Germline CDR1 MNHEY, CDR2 SVGAGI. The CDR3 totals 15 residues. V gave up 5 bases and J gave up 0 bases, with 13 bases separating them. CDR3 DNA: TGTGCCAGCAGTCCCGTGGGGGGGTCTAACTATGGCTACACCTTC. Its protein product is CASSPVGGSNYGYTF.

The chain links TRBV5-1 to TRBJ2-2, with D unresolved. The CDR3 is 12 amino acids. The germline V gene has CDR1 SGHRS and CDR2 YFSETQ. V was trimmed by 0 bases and J by 7 bases, leaving 4 bases between them. This CDR3 is CASSLVNGELFF. CDR3 DNA: TGCGCCAGCAGCTTGGTTAACGGGGAGCTGTTTTTT. Based on the CDR3 plus reference TRBV5-1 and TRBJ2-2, the full variable domain is KAGVTQTPRYLIKTRGQQVTLSCSPISGHRSVSWYQQTPGQGLQFLFEYFSETQRNKGNFPGRFSGRQFSNSRSEMNVSTLELGDSALYLCASSLVNGELFFGEGSRLTVL.

This clone occurred once. The gene calls are TRBV19 and TRBJ1-1; TRBD1 aligns across 9 bases. The CDR3 is 15 amino acids. Germline loops: CDR1 LNHDA, CDR2 SQIVND (reference sequence). The ends lost 5 bases at V and 4 bases at J; junction bases unmatched: 8. CDR3 DNA: TGTGCCAGTAGTCCCTCGGACAGGGGAGTCACTGAAGCTTTCTTT. Its translation is CASSPSDRGVTEAFF.

The gene calls are TRBV6-6 and TRBJ1-2, with 7 bases matching TRBD1. V lost 6 bases to trimming and J lost 4 bases; unmatched junction nucleotides: 8. This CDR3 comprises 14 residues. CDR1 and CDR2 (germline): MNHNY, SVGAGI (reference sequence). This CDR3 is CASRPGQAFYGYTF. The CDR3 DNA sequence: TGTGCCAGCAGGCCCGGACAGGCTTTCTATGGCTACACCTTC.

The V gene is TRBV5-5, the J gene TRBJ2-5; 7 bases are shared with TRBD2. The CDR3 extends over 16 amino acids. The J segment lost 2 bases and the V segment lost 0 bases, leaving 7 bases of the junction unmatched. Germline values: CDR1 SGHKS, CDR2 YYEKEE (reference sequence). Here the CDR3 DNA reads TGTGCCAGCAGCTTGGAGCCTAGCGGACTTCAAGAGACCCAGTACTTC. This gives the protein CASSLEPSGLQETQYF. Drawing the rest from reference TRBV5-5 and TRBJ2-5, the complete variable domain is DAGVTQSPTHLIKTRGQQVTLRCSPISGHKSVSWYQQVLGQGPQFIFQYYEKEERGRGNFPDRFSARQFPNYSSELNVNALLLGDSALYLCASSLEPSGLQETQYFGPGTRLLVL.

This chain joins TRBV27 and TRBJ1-2; 7 nucleotides line up with TRBD1. The J segment lost 7 bases and the V segment lost 4 bases, leaving 12 bases of the junction unmatched. The CDR3 sequence is 15 residues long. From germline, CDR1 is MNHEY and CDR2 SMNVEV (reference sequence). In nucleotides, the CDR3 is TGTGCCAGCAGTTATTCGGGACAGCGAGGAACTGGCTACACCTTC. The encoded protein is CASSYSGQRGTGYTF.

The chain joins TRBV4-1 to TRBJ2-7, with D possibly being TRBD1 (6 bases). Germline V gene lookup returns CDR1 MGHRA and CDR2 YSYEKL. CDR3 length: 14 residues. V lost 4 bases, J lost 3 bases, and 13 bases lay in between. Here the CDR3 reads CASSPQGAFYEQYF. The CDR3, as DNA: TGCGCCAGCAGCCCACAGGGAGCTTTCTACGAGCAGTACTTC.

V usage is TRBV29-1 and J usage is TRBJ1-1; D not certain. The CDR3 loop spans 16 amino acids. V lost 6 bases, J lost 0 bases, and 20 bases lay in between. Germline V gene data show CDR1 as SQVTM and CDR2 as ANQGSEA. As DNA, the CDR3 is TGCAGCGTGGCTCTAGTCTCCGAGGAGATGAACACTGAAGCTTTCTTT. Translating gives CSVALVSEEMNTEAFF. Full variable domain (remainder filled in from reference TRBV29-1 and TRBJ1-1): SAVISQKPSRDICQRGTSLTIQCQVDSQVTMMFWYRQQPGQSLTLIATANQGSEATYESGFVIDKFPISRPNLTFSTLTVSNMSPEDSSIYLCSVALVSEEMNTEAFFGQGTRLTVV.

The gene calls are TRBV29-1 and TRBJ2-6; no clear D gene. Trimming took 4 bases from V and 0 from J, leaving 4 bases between them. The CDR3 covers 13 residues. Germline CDR1 reads SQVTM; CDR2 reads ANQGSEA. CDR3 region: CSVVRSGANVLTF. The DNA for the CDR3 is TGCAGCGTTGTGCGCTCTGGGGCCAACGTCCTGACTTTC.

This rearrangement joins TRBV5-1 to TRBJ1-1; TRBD1 aligns across 7 bases. CDR3 length: 14 residues. With 4 bases clipped from V and 4 bases from J, the junction kept 7 bases outside the gene matches. The germline CDR1 and CDR2 sequences are SGHRS and YFSETQ. The CDR3 loop reads CASSKGQAVTEAFF. In nucleotides, the CDR3 is TGCGCCAGCAGCAAAGGACAGGCTGTCACTGAAGCTTTCTTT.

The V and J genes are TRBV7-2 and TRBJ1-4; 10 bases are a match to TRBD1. After removal of 5 bases from V and 7 bases from J, the junction contained 4 bases not matched to a gene. Germline CDR1 is SGHTA and CDR2 is FQGNSA. The CDR3 contains 14 residues. The CDR3 here is CASSTTGGSEKLFF. The CDR3 DNA sequence: TGTGCCAGCAGCACGACAGGGGGCAGTGAAAAACTGTTTTTT.